This record concerns one TCR beta chain sequence. Its matching antigen is unknown. Trimming removed 1 base from V and 2 bases from J; junction bases left unmatched: 2. Germline lookup yields CDR1 SGHRS and CDR2 YFSETQ. This CDR3 is built from 15 residues. This record comes from a study of graft-versus-host responses after intestinal transplantation. Overall study context: Those transplanted obtained multivisceral, liver-intestinal, or isolated intestinal grafts. Findings and limits, study-wide: Some GvH clones were seen earlier in gut or blood, suggesting intestinal origin.

Clones were read by immunoSEQ multiplex PCR, and TCRdb kept only the in-frame ones, dropping some. The sample carries about 120,000 clones, over 85% recorded once. This receptor was identified in a human donor who received an intestinal transplant. The chain couples TRBV5-1 to TRBJ2-1; 8 bases are a match to TRBD2. The specimen comprised unstimulated CD4+ T cells sorted from spleen or lymph node cells, sampled before intestinal transplant. The CDR3 sequence is CASSLSGRAYNEQFF. The CDR3 DNA reads as TGCGCCAGCAGCTTGTCCGGGAGGGCCTACAATGAGCAGTTCTTC.